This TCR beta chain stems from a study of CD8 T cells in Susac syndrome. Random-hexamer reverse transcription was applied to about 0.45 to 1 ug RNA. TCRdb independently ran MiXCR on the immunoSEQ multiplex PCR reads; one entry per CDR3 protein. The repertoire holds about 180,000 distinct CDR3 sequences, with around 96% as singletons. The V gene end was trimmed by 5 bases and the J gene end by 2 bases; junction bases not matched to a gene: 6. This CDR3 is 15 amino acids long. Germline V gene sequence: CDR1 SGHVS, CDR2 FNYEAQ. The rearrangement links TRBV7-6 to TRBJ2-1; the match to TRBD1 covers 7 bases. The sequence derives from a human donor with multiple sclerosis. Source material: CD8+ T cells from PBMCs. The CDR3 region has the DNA TGTGCCAGCAGCCGAGGACAGGCTACCTACAATGAGCAGTTCTTC. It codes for CASSRGQATYNEQFF.